The following is a TCR beta chain sequence with its context. Between the trimmed V and J ends, which lost 4 bases and 0 bases, there was a span of 7 bases. Germline-derived CDR1 and CDR2 are SQVTM and ANQGSEA. The CDR3 totals 13 residues. This record belongs to a study of control samples from healthy donors and cancer patients. This table comes from immunoSEQ multiplex PCR, and its TCRdb copy is limited to in-frame clones, with some not included. The sample yields around 150,000 clones, around nine tenths seen once. The sequenced sample consisted of blood. The chain links TRBV29-1 to TRBJ1-3; D is undetermined. The sequence was obtained from a young man in good health. CDR3: CSVAFDSGNTIYF. Written as DNA, the CDR3 is TGCAGCGTTGCATTTGACTCTGGAAACACCATATATTTT.